These T cell receptor beta chains were read from a single sample in a study of blood T cell dynamics during melanoma immunotherapy. Data came from immunoSEQ multiplex PCR; TCRdb stores just in-frame clones and leaves some out. This table has about 12,000 clones, 70% to 85% appearing once. The sequences come from blood, collected from a patient treated with checkpoint blockade. Receptors originate from a human donor with melanoma. Each CDR3 is given with its conserved first and last residue. Each record gives: V gene, clone size, J gene, D gene, CDR3 DNA, CDR3 protein. D genes are given only for firm matches. Clone size appears in some rows only: once, few, many, or a class for an expanded clone.

V gene: TRBV28; clone size: .; J gene: TRBJ1-3; D gene: TRBD1; CDR3 DNA: TGTGCCAGCAGTTCCCGGACAGGGTGGACCCAGAACACCATATATTTT; CDR3 protein: CASSSRTGWTQNTIYF
V gene: TRBV11-2; clone size: few; J gene: TRBJ1-4; D gene: .; CDR3 DNA: TGTGCCAGCGGACCAATGAGTGGGTCAGGAAAACTGTTTTTT; CDR3 protein: CASGPMSGSGKLFF
V gene: TRBV7-2; clone size: once; J gene: TRBJ2-2; D gene: .; CDR3 DNA: TGTGCCAGCAGCTTTGTAGGGGGTTACACCGGGGAGCTGTTTTTT; CDR3 protein: CASSFVGGYTGELFF
V gene: TRBV9; clone size: .; J gene: TRBJ2-2; D gene: .; CDR3 DNA: TGTGCCAGCAGCGTAGGACAGGCGAAGACCGGGGAGCTGTTTTTT; CDR3 protein: CASSVGQAKTGELFF
V gene: TRBV10-3; clone size: .; J gene: TRBJ2-3; D gene: TRBD1; CDR3 DNA: TGTGCCACCAGTGCGACTGGACAGGGTGGCACAGATACGCAGTATTTT; CDR3 protein: CATSATGQGGTDTQYF
V gene: TRBV30; clone size: .; J gene: TRBJ1-6; D gene: TRBD1; CDR3 DNA: TGTGCCTGGAGTGTCATGGGACAGGGGGATTCACCCCTCCACTTT; CDR3 protein: CAWSVMGQGDSPLHF
V gene: TRBV30; clone size: few; J gene: TRBJ2-5; D gene: .; CDR3 DNA: TGTGCCTGGAGTTGGTCGAGGACCGTCCAAACGGCCCAGTACTTC; CDR3 protein: CAWSWSRTVQTAQYF
V gene: TRBV7-3; clone size: .; J gene: TRBJ2-3; D gene: .; CDR3 DNA: TGTGCCAGCAGCTTAAAAGGGACGGGAGCGGGAGATACGCAGTATTTT; CDR3 protein: CASSLKGTGAGDTQYF
V gene: TRBV11-3; clone size: .; J gene: TRBJ2-1; D gene: TRBD2; CDR3 DNA: TGTGCCAGCAGCTCAACGGTCCGGGGGGGGTCCTACAATGAGCAGTTCTTC; CDR3 protein: CASSSTVRGGSYNEQFF
V gene: TRBV6-1; clone size: .; J gene: TRBJ1-3; D gene: .; CDR3 DNA: TGTGCCAGCAGTGAATTCGCTAGGACGTCCGGGGGAAACACCATATATTTT; CDR3 protein: CASSEFARTSGGNTIYF
V gene: TRBV6-1; clone size: .; J gene: TRBJ2-7; D gene: .; CDR3 DNA: TGTGCCAGCAGTGGGGTTCAAAGACTCTACGAGCAGTACTTC; CDR3 protein: CASSGVQRLYEQYF
V gene: TRBV5-8; clone size: few; J gene: TRBJ1-3; D gene: .; CDR3 DNA: TGTGCCAGCAGCTTGGTAACCGGGACAACTAGTGGAAACACCATATATTTT; CDR3 protein: CASSLVTGTTSGNTIYF
V gene: TRBV5-4; clone size: .; J gene: TRBJ2-1; D gene: .; CDR3 DNA: TGTGCCAGCAGCTTGGAGGGGGTTGGTAACAATGAGCAGTTCTTC; CDR3 protein: CASSLEGVGNNEQFF
V gene: TRBV19; clone size: .; J gene: TRBJ2-5; D gene: TRBD2; CDR3 DNA: TGTGCCAGTAGTATAGATCTTGCTAGCGGACAAGAGACCCAGTACTTC; CDR3 protein: CASSIDLASGQETQYF
V gene: TRBV11-2; clone size: once; J gene: TRBJ2-5; D gene: .; CDR3 DNA: TGTGCCAGCACACGAGGGACCACACAAGAGACCCAGTACTTC; CDR3 protein: CASTRGTTQETQYF
V gene: TRBV5-6; clone size: once; J gene: TRBJ2-2; D gene: .; CDR3 DNA: TGTGCCAGCAGCAGGCCAGACACGGGGGAGCTGTTTTTT; CDR3 protein: CASSRPDTGELFF
V gene: TRBV9; clone size: .; J gene: TRBJ1-1; D gene: .; CDR3 DNA: TGTGCCAGCAGCGTAGGGGGGGAGAACACTGAAGCTTTCTTT; CDR3 protein: CASSVGGENTEAFF
V gene: TRBV7-8; clone size: .; J gene: TRBJ2-4; D gene: TRBD1; CDR3 DNA: TGTGCCAGCAGCTTAGGGGGACAGGAAAAAAACATTCAGTACTTC; CDR3 protein: CASSLGGQEKNIQYF
V gene: TRBV29-1; clone size: .; J gene: TRBJ2-1; D gene: .; CDR3 DNA: TGCAGCGTTGAAATGGTGGGGCAGACCTACAATGAGCAGTTCTTC; CDR3 protein: CSVEMVGQTYNEQFF
V gene: TRBV6-1; clone size: .; J gene: TRBJ1-1; D gene: TRBD1; CDR3 DNA: TGTGCCAGCAGGGACCGGGACAGGGCGACTGAAGCTTTCTTT; CDR3 protein: CASRDRDRATEAFF
V gene: TRBV6-1; clone size: .; J gene: TRBJ1-6; D gene: .; CDR3 DNA: TGTGCCAGCAGTGGGGGACATTCGGGCTCACCCCTCCACTTT; CDR3 protein: CASSGGHSGSPLHF
V gene: TRBV6-5; clone size: .; J gene: TRBJ1-1; D gene: .; CDR3 DNA: TGTGCCAGCAGTTACTCGAAGGGCGGCAGGGAAGCTTTCTTT; CDR3 protein: CASSYSKGGREAFF
V gene: TRBV4-3; clone size: .; J gene: TRBJ2-3; D gene: TRBD1; CDR3 DNA: TGCGCCAGCAGCCGGACAGGGGGTGCCGCAGATACGCAGTATTTT; CDR3 protein: CASSRTGGAADTQYF
V gene: TRBV29-1; clone size: .; J gene: TRBJ1-5; D gene: TRBD1; CDR3 DNA: TGCAGCGTTGGACAGGGGGCCTCTAATCAGCCCCAGCATTTT; CDR3 protein: CSVGQGASNQPQHF
V gene: TRBV15; clone size: .; J gene: TRBJ2-7; D gene: TRBD2; CDR3 DNA: TGTGCCACCAGCAGACAATTCCGGGACCAGGGAGGGAAGCAGTACTTC; CDR3 protein: CATSRQFRDQGGKQYF
V gene: TRBV28; clone size: .; J gene: TRBJ1-2; D gene: .; CDR3 DNA: TGTGCCAGCAGGGTGCCGGCTACACGGGGTGGCTACACCTTC; CDR3 protein: CASRVPATRGGYTF
V gene: TRBV5-6; clone size: few; J gene: TRBJ1-2; D gene: .; CDR3 DNA: TGTGCCAGCAGCTTGGGGGGCCTTGGGGGTAAGGATGGCTACACCTTC; CDR3 protein: CASSLGGLGGKDGYTF
V gene: TRBV6-1; clone size: .; J gene: TRBJ1-5; D gene: .; CDR3 DNA: TGTGCCAGCAGCGCCCGGCCACCCAGACAGCCCCAGCATTTT; CDR3 protein: CASSARPPRQPQHF
V gene: TRBV7-6; clone size: .; J gene: TRBJ1-1; D gene: .; CDR3 DNA: TGTGCCAGCAGCTTAGGCGGGGGGGGCACTGAAGCTTTCTTT; CDR3 protein: CASSLGGGGTEAFF
V gene: TRBV9; clone size: .; J gene: TRBJ2-1; D gene: .; CDR3 DNA: TGTGCCAGCAGCGTCGACAATGAGCAGTTCTTC; CDR3 protein: CASSVDNEQFF
V gene: TRBV6-4; clone size: .; J gene: TRBJ1-1; D gene: .; CDR3 DNA: TGTGCCAGCAGCGTCTCTCAACAGATGGAAGCTTTCTTT; CDR3 protein: CASSVSQQMEAFF
V gene: TRBV11-2; clone size: .; J gene: TRBJ2-7; D gene: .; CDR3 DNA: TGTGCCAGCAGCAGCGGTTCCCTGGATTCCGAGCAGTACTTC; CDR3 protein: CASSSGSLDSEQYF
V gene: TRBV7-2; clone size: few; J gene: TRBJ1-5; D gene: .; CDR3 DNA: TGTGCCAGCAGCTCGGGCAGCAATCAGCCCCAGCATTTT; CDR3 protein: CASSSGSNQPQHF
V gene: TRBV2; clone size: .; J gene: TRBJ1-6; D gene: .; CDR3 DNA: TGTGCCAGCAGGAGGGTTTCGCCCCTCCACTTT; CDR3 protein: CASRRVSPLHF
V gene: TRBV9; clone size: .; J gene: TRBJ1-1; D gene: .; CDR3 DNA: TGTGCCAGCAGTCCTATCCTCGTAGGGACTGAAGCTTTCTTT; CDR3 protein: CASSPILVGTEAFF
V gene: TRBV19; clone size: .; J gene: TRBJ1-5; D gene: .; CDR3 DNA: TGTGCCAGTATTCCGGGCGGGGGGCATCAGCCCCAGCATTTT; CDR3 protein: CASIPGGGHQPQHF
V gene: TRBV5-6; clone size: .; J gene: TRBJ1-1; D gene: .; CDR3 DNA: TGTGCCAGCAGCTTCTCCCTGAACACTGAAGCTTTCTTT; CDR3 protein: CASSFSLNTEAFF
V gene: TRBV6-1; clone size: .; J gene: TRBJ2-1; D gene: .; CDR3 DNA: TGTGCCAGCAGTGTAGAACGGGACCTCGCCCGTATCTTC; CDR3 protein: CASSVERDLARIF
V gene: TRBV16; clone size: .; J gene: TRBJ2-2; D gene: .; CDR3 DNA: TGTGCCAGCAGCCAGGGAGGCACGAACACCGGGGAGCTGTTTTTT; CDR3 protein: CASSQGGTNTGELFF
V gene: TRBV7-8; clone size: .; J gene: TRBJ1-3; D gene: .; CDR3 DNA: TGTGCCAGCAGCCATAACCAGCAAAACACCATATATTTT; CDR3 protein: CASSHNQQNTIYF
V gene: TRBV5-1; clone size: .; J gene: TRBJ1-2; D gene: TRBD1; CDR3 DNA: TGCGCCAGCAGCTTGGAAGGGACAGACTATGGCTACACCTTC; CDR3 protein: CASSLEGTDYGYTF
V gene: TRBV5-8; clone size: .; J gene: TRBJ2-7; D gene: TRBD1; CDR3 DNA: TGTGCCAGCGGCACTAATAGACAGGGTTCGTACGAGCAGTACTTC; CDR3 protein: CASGTNRQGSYEQYF
V gene: TRBV30; clone size: once; J gene: TRBJ1-1; D gene: TRBD1; CDR3 DNA: TGTGCCTGGCGACAGGGGGCGACGGCTTTCTTT; CDR3 protein: CAWRQGATAFF
V gene: TRBV5-1; clone size: .; J gene: TRBJ2-1; D gene: TRBD1; CDR3 DNA: TGCGCCAGCAGCTTGGCAGGGGGTTTAGGCAATGAGCAGTTCTTC; CDR3 protein: CASSLAGGLGNEQFF
V gene: TRBV19; clone size: .; J gene: TRBJ2-7; D gene: .; CDR3 DNA: TGTGCCAGTAGTCGGGGGACAGAGAGCTCCTACGAGCAGTACTTC; CDR3 protein: CASSRGTESSYEQYF
V gene: TRBV6-1; clone size: .; J gene: TRBJ1-5; D gene: .; CDR3 DNA: TGTGCCAGCCACAGCGGAAATCAGCCCCAGCATTTT; CDR3 protein: CASHSGNQPQHF
V gene: TRBV29-1; clone size: .; J gene: TRBJ2-7; D gene: TRBD1; CDR3 DNA: TGCAGCGTTGATTCGCTAGCCAGGGGGATCGAGCAGTACTTC; CDR3 protein: CSVDSLARGIEQYF
V gene: TRBV7-2; clone size: .; J gene: TRBJ2-3; D gene: .; CDR3 DNA: TGTGCCAGCAGCTTAAGCAACTCAGATACAGATACGCAGTATTTT; CDR3 protein: CASSLSNSDTDTQYF
V gene: TRBV4-2; clone size: .; J gene: TRBJ2-2; D gene: .; CDR3 DNA: TGTGCCAGCAGTCCCCGTGGGGACATGAACACCGGGGAGCTGTTTTTT; CDR3 protein: CASSPRGDMNTGELFF
V gene: TRBV2; clone size: few; J gene: TRBJ1-2; D gene: TRBD1; CDR3 DNA: TGTGCCAGCAGCCCGAGGACAGGGGGCTTTGATGGCTACACCTTC; CDR3 protein: CASSPRTGGFDGYTF
V gene: TRBV6-1; clone size: .; J gene: TRBJ2-3; D gene: .; CDR3 DNA: TGTGCCAGCAGCGGGACAATCGCGGGAGATACGCAGTATTTT; CDR3 protein: CASSGTIAGDTQYF
V gene: TRBV7-6; clone size: .; J gene: TRBJ2-1; D gene: TRBD2; CDR3 DNA: TGTGCCAGCAGCTTACCACTAGCGGGAGGGCCAATCGTTAATGAGCAGTTCTTC; CDR3 protein: CASSLPLAGGPIVNEQFF